This T cell receptor (beta chain) was captured by sequencing in a study of T cells after yellow fever vaccination. Findings of the study overall: Weaker overall was a secondary response that nonetheless peaked faster, on day 5 versus 15.

V gave up 4 bases and J gave up 2 bases; unmatched junction bases: 5. Germline V gene lookup returns CDR1 KGHDR and CDR2 SFDVKD. The CDR3 runs 15 residues. As to this clonotype: Its antigen is as yet unknown.

Each CDR3 protein gets one entry after TCRdb re-called the 5' RACE reads with MiXCR. This sample carries 200,000 or so distinct CDR3 sequences, approximately 6.8% of them seen once, and the ten largest clones take 0.8% to 1.2%. The receptor was isolated from a man younger than 40 who received the YFV17D yellow fever vaccine. The sequencing used CD4+ T cells sorted from PBMCs, collected on the day of the yellow fever booster vaccination. The J gene is TRBJ2-3, the V gene TRBV24-1; 7 bases match TRBD1. The CDR3 here is CATSEAGTATDTQYF. CDR3 DNA: TGTGCCACCAGTGAGGCCGGGACAGCCACAGATACGCAGTATTTT.